This T cell receptor beta chain is drawn from a study of monozygotic twins with inflammatory bowel disease (dated by TCRdb to about 2019). Regarding the research as a whole: A total of 28 monozygotic twin pairs were included in the full study, comprising nine German pairs (four IBD-concordant, five IBD-discordant) and 19 IBD-discordant Danish pairs. The search for disease-associated traits relied mainly on comparing IBD patients with their genetically identical healthy co-twins within discordant pairs. Each individual had, on average, about 151 000 unique TCRalpha sequences and 181 000 unique TCRbeta sequences available for analysis. The investigation overall reported the following: A decrease in TCRbeta repertoire diversity, as measured by inverse Simpson index, was observed in IBD patients compared with their healthy co-twins. Different T cell subtypes could not be distinguished in the analysis. Repertoire similarity did not differ between concordant and discordant twins, possibly due to limited statistical power. No single strong signal or clonotype linked to IBD turned up in the results, so the idea that one exists was not supported. Background noise and inter-individual variability may have been introduced into the repertoires by the differing immunosuppressive treatments among patients. Fewer clonotypes were shared with other individuals by IBD patients than by healthy twins, most markedly in patients showing signs of disease activity.

From each donor, a roughly 2.5 ml peripheral blood sample was collected into PAXgene tubes and stored at -80 degrees C. Without any T cell sorting, total RNA was extracted from whole blood using the PAXgene blood miRNA kit on an automated QIAcube. Peripheral blood from monozygotic twin pairs who were concordant or discordant for inflammatory bowel disease underwent deep TCRalpha and TCRbeta repertoire profiling using unique molecular barcoding. Smoking habits were recorded for all twin pairs, with individuals classified as current, former or never smokers. About this clonotype: Its antigen has not been determined.

From the cysteine up to the phenylalanine, the CDR3 has a length of 14 residues. The DNA is not on file. Reading the germline V gene gives CDR1 SGHTA and CDR2 FQGTGA. Library construction relied on 5' RACE. Each TCR library was prepared from around 3,400 ng of total RNA. For each sample, cDNA synthesis was carried out in eight separate reactions using SMARTScribe reverse transcriptase. Unique molecular identifiers containing a 6-nucleotide sample barcode were introduced through template switching during cDNA synthesis. Two nested PCRs of roughly 16 and 10 cycles amplified the TCRalpha and TCRbeta cDNA, and bead purification followed each PCR. Before amplification, the cDNA was treated with uracil DNA-glycosylase and purified using the QIAquick PCR purification kit. The second PCR added Illumina TruSeq-compatible adapters along with sample-specific barcodes. TapeStation and Qubit were used to check library quality and concentration, and 5 ng of each library was pooled. Sequencing of pooled libraries was carried out on an Illumina HiSeq2500 single-index Rapid Run using 2 x 100 bp reads and custom sequencing primers. Per the authors' processing: MiGEC version 1.2.6 was used for UMI-based consensus assembly, which corrected PCR and sequencing errors. MiXCR version 2.1.1 handled V(D)J alignment, clonotype assembly and CDR3 extraction. To normalise gene usage, clonotype sharing and MAIT/NKT TCR abundance, the analysis used the top 1000, 10 000 and 20 000 clonotypes per sample. After downsampling to 27 000 UMIs, diversity was calculated as the inverse Simpson index using the vegan R package. Paired Mann-Whitney U tests were applied to discordant twin pairs, and Benjamini-Hochberg correction was used for multiple testing. TCRdb reanalyzed the reads, keeping one entry per CDR3 protein sequence and omitting DNA. The V and J calls shown here were made by TCRdb, not taken from the authors' results. The sample has around 140,000 distinct CDR3 sequences on record. The ten largest clones take up roughly 2.5% of the sample.

Recombination connected TRBV7-3 to TRBJ1-1; TCRdb's D gene call, TRBD1, goes unchecked for lack of DNA. The sample was blood. This TCR derives from a human donor with ulcerative colitis or Crohn's disease, or a healthy co-twin of an affected twin (not recorded which). The CDR3 reads as follows: CASSATGEVTEAFF. The CDR3, completed at both ends by the reference TRBV7-3 and TRBJ1-1 genes, gives the full variable domain GAGVSQTPSNKVTEKGKYVELRCDPISGHTALYWYRQSLGQGPEFLIYFQGTGAADDSGLPNDRFFAVRPEGSVSTLKIQRTERGDSAVYLCASSATGEVTEAFFGQGTRLTVV.